This entry lists 12 T cell receptor beta chains sequenced from one sample in a study of cytomegalovirus exposure and HLA in healthy donors. Libraries were prepared by immunoSEQ multiplex PCR; TCRdb keeps only in-frame clonotypes and omits some of them. The sample has about 130,000 clones; about 90% are singletons. The specimen sequenced was PBMCs. These receptors originate from a woman in her 30s in good health and CMV-seropositive.

V is TRBV7-3 and J is TRBJ2-3; TRBD2 agrees at 8 bases. Germline CDR1 SGHTA, CDR2 FQGTGA. The ends lost 5 bases at V and 5 bases at J; junction bases unmatched: 6. The CDR3 consists of 14 residues. The CDR3 reads CASSPAGAQDTQYF. The DNA of the CDR3 is TGTGCCAGCAGCCCAGCGGGAGCGCAAGATACGCAGTATTTT.

V and J are TRBV18 and TRBJ2-3, with unresolved D. CDR3 length: 12 amino acids. Germline CDR1 KGHSH, CDR2 LQKENI. V lost 4 bases and J 5 bases, leaving 7 bases between the germline ends. Written as DNA, the CDR3 is TGTGCCAGCTCACTTTCCGGAGATACGCAGTATTTT. Translating it yields CASSLSGDTQYF.

The chain recombines TRBV28 with TRBJ1-2; D might be TRBD1 (5 bases). Germline CDR1 MDHEN, CDR2 SYDVKM. V was trimmed by 2 bases and J by 4 bases, leaving 11 bases between them. This CDR3 comprises 14 residues. For the CDR3, the DNA is TGTGCCAGCAGTTTAGAGGAGGGGTCCTATGGCTACACCTTC. It translates to CASSLEEGSYGYTF.

The chain combines TRBV2 with TRBJ1-1, with D uncertain. Trimming shortened V by 2 bases and J by 1 base, and 11 bases separated the two germline ends. The germline CDR1 and CDR2 sequences are SNHLY and FYNNEI. The CDR3 runs to 15 residues. The CDR3 nucleotides read TGTGCCAGCAGTGAACGCCCCCAGAAGAACACTGAAGCTTTCTTT. Its protein is CASSERPQKNTEAFF.

This chain connects TRBV13 to TRBJ2-5; D is uncertain. This CDR3 is built from 14 residues. Trimming took off 3 bases at V and 3 bases at J, with 11 bases between the two ends. From germline, CDR1 is PRHDT and CDR2 FYEKMQ (reference sequence). The DNA for the CDR3 is TGTGCCAGCAGCTTGGAGAACCTAAAAGAGACCCAGTACTTC. This codes for CASSLENLKETQYF.

Here the CDR3 reads CASSQAGTGRRWNTEAFF. The CDR3 DNA is TGCGCCAGCAGCCAAGCGGGGACAGGGAGACGGTGGAACACTGAAGCTTTCTTT. The chain joins TRBV4-1 to TRBJ1-1, with 9 bases aligning to TRBD1. The CDR3 loop spans 18 amino acids. The V segment lost 1 base and the J segment 1 base; nucleotides outside the gene matches: 10. CDR1 is MGHRA and CDR2 is YSYEKL in the germline V gene.

The V gene is TRBV23-1, the J gene TRBJ2-2; 7 nucleotides line up with TRBD1. TRBV23-1 has ORF status, its function being uncertain. V trimming: 7 bases; J trimming: 0 bases; junction bases outside the gene matches: 11. The CDR3 contains 17 residues. The CDR3 sequence is CASTRTGQSPNTGELFF. The CDR3 coding sequence is TGCGCCAGCACCCGGACAGGTCAATCTCCGAACACCGGGGAGCTGTTTTTT.

The chain carries TRBV7-6 and TRBJ2-2; 8 positions agree with TRBD2. Germline loops: CDR1 SGHVS, CDR2 FNYEAQ. This CDR3 contains 20 residues. With V trimmed by 1 base and J by 1 base, 14 bases remained unmatched. The DNA for the CDR3 is TGTGCCAGCAGCTTAGAGACCCTCCGGGGGCTAGCGGGGAACACCGGGGAGCTGTTTTTT. It specifies CASSLETLRGLAGNTGELFF.

This chain joins TRBV10-3 and TRBJ2-5, with TRBD2 as a possible D gene (6 bases). CDR3 size: 13 residues. V was trimmed by 6 bases and J by 5 bases, leaving 13 bases between them. From germline, CDR1 is ENHRY and CDR2 SYGVKD. The CDR3, as DNA: TGTGCCATCAGCACGGGAGAAGGGGAGACCCAGTACTTC. This codes for CAISTGEGETQYF.

The rearrangement joins TRBV2 to TRBJ2-3, with TRBD1 as a possible D gene (6 bases). The V gene lost 5 bases and the J gene lost 4 bases, with 10 bases spanning the gap. This CDR3 contains 13 residues. From germline, CDR1 is SNHLY and CDR2 FYNNEI. Here the CDR3 reads CASSTRGPDTQYF. The DNA of the CDR3 is TGTGCCAGCAGTACCAGGGGCCCAGATACGCAGTATTTT.

This CDR3 reads CASSLTGVTYEQYF. The CDR3 nucleotides are TGTGCCAGCAGTTTGACAGGGGTCACGTACGAGCAGTACTTC. The V and J genes are TRBV6-5 and TRBJ2-7; 8 bases align to TRBD1. The V gene end was trimmed by 4 bases and the J gene end by 4 bases; junction bases not matched to a gene: 6. This CDR3 is 14 amino acids long. The germline V gene has CDR1 MNHEY and CDR2 SVGAGI.

V and J are TRBV5-1 and TRBJ1-3; tentatively, D is TRBD1 (6 bases). The length of the CDR3 is 14 residues. Looked up from germline, CDR1 is SGHRS and CDR2 is YFSETQ. V was shortened by 5 bases and J by 2 bases, with 11 bases between the two germline ends. The CDR3 DNA reads TGCGCCAGCAGAGCACAGGGAACTGGAAACACCATATATTTT. It yields the protein CASRAQGTGNTIYF.